The 30 T cell receptor beta chains in this list originate from one sample, sequenced in a study of blood T cells in healthy people across ages. Combining a sample-barcoded 5' primer with a J-beta primer mix, a second PCR ran for roughly 6 to 11 cycles. MiXCR, run by TCRdb on the 5' RACE reads, gives a single entry per CDR3 protein. The sample yields some 1.8 million distinct CDR3 sequences, approximately 40% seen once. The sequenced sample consisted of blood. These receptors came from a human donor in good health.

The chain combines TRBV7-9 with TRBJ2-7; possible D gene TRBD1, 6 bases. The CDR3 covers 14 residues. Trimming cost V 1 base and J 5 bases, with 12 bases left between them. The germline CDR1 and CDR2 sequences are SEHNR and FQNEAQ (reference sequence). The DNA for the CDR3 is TGTGCCAGCAGCTTAGTGGGGGCGGACCACGAGCAGTACTTC. This gives the protein CASSLVGADHEQYF.

This clonotype was seen ten or more times. One end of the junction is discordant with germline, which a read error may explain. This chain connects TRBV4-3 to TRBJ2-3; TRBD1 or TRBD2 may be the D gene (5 bases each). The CDR3 contains 15 residues. Germline-derived CDR1 and CDR2 are LGHNA and YSLEER. For the CDR3, the DNA is TGTGCCAGCAGCCAAGGGACCGGATACACAGATACGCAGTATTTT. This sequence encodes CASSQGTGYTDTQYF.

The CDR3 DNA reads as TGTGCCAGCGGGGGGAACTCCTACGAGCAGTTCTTC. Encoded protein: CASGGNSYEQFF. The chain has TRBV10-3 and TRBJ2-1, with 8 nucleotides matching TRBD2. With V trimmed by 10 bases and J by 10 bases, 9 bases remained unmatched. This CDR3 is 12 amino acids long. Germline V CDR1 and CDR2: ENHRY, SYGVKD.

This clonotype was picked up a small number of times. The chain carries TRBV20-1 and TRBJ2-5; 7 nucleotides align to TRBD2. The DNA end favors TRBJ2-7, so the J call may be wrong. The germline CDR1 and CDR2 sequences are DFQATT and SNEGSKA (reference sequence). The CDR3 is 14 amino acids. DNA of the CDR3: TGCAGTGCTAAAAAGAGCGGGGATTACCACGAGCAGTACTTC. Amino acids: CSAKKSGDYHEQYF.

This clonotype was counted a few times. V usage is TRBV2 and J usage is TRBJ2-1; 9 bases agree with TRBD2. V dropped 3 bases and J dropped 5; count of bases not matched to a gene: 8. The germline V gene has CDR1 SNHLY and CDR2 FYNNEI. The CDR3 consists of 16 residues. The CDR3 here is CASSDRRGGLHNEQFF. The CDR3 bases are TGTGCCAGCAGTGATAGGCGGGGGGGCCTCCACAATGAGCAGTTCTTC.

The rearrangement joins TRBV24-1 to TRBJ2-3; D is undetermined. Germline CDR1 reads KGHDR; CDR2 reads SFDVKD. Trimming cost V 0 bases and J 4 bases, with 10 bases left between them. The CDR3 has 15 amino acids. The CDR3 coding sequence is TGTGCCACCAGTGATTTGGATGCGCAGTCAGATACGCAGTATTTT. Its protein product is CATSDLDAQSDTQYF.

This chain uses TRBV24-1 with TRBJ2-5; 13 bases map to TRBD2. The CDR3 is 16 amino acids. The V gene's germline CDR1 is KGHDR and CDR2 SFDVKD. Trimming cost V 4 bases and J 11 bases; bases outside gene matches: 12. The chain's CDR3 is CATSDRTSGGRNEQYF. DNA for the CDR3: TGTGCCACCAGTGACCGGACTAGCGGGGGACGCAATGAGCAGTACTTC.

The chain carries TRBV6-1 and TRBJ2-3, with 7 bases identical to TRBD1. CDR1 and CDR2 (germline): MNHNS, SASEGT. The CDR3 totals 14 residues. J was trimmed by 2 bases and V by 6 bases; bases with no gene match: 5. This CDR3 reads CASSNRGSTDTQYF. The CDR3 DNA reads TGTGCCAGCAGCAACAGGGGCTCCACAGATACGCAGTATTTT.

As DNA, the CDR3 is TGCAGCGTTGAAGATCCGCCAGCGGACAGCAGTAACTATGGCTACACCTTC. This codes for CSVEDPPADSSNYGYTF. J is TRBJ1-2 and V is TRBV29-1, with a tentative D call TRBD1 (6 bases). The CDR3 contains 17 residues. Germline lookup yields CDR1 SQVTM and CDR2 ANQGSEA. The V gene lost 0 bases and the J gene lost 1 base, with 18 bases spanning the gap.

This clonotype has just a few counts. The genes are TRBV20-1 and TRBJ2-4; 10 bases match TRBD1. The ends lost 6 bases at V and 1 base at J; junction bases unmatched: 6. Germline CDR1 is DFQATT and CDR2 is SNEGSKA (reference sequence). This CDR3 contains 15 residues. Here the CDR3 reads CSAPDRGLAKNIQYF. The DNA of the CDR3 is TGCAGTGCCCCAGACAGGGGGCTGGCCAAAAACATTCAGTACTTC.

J is TRBJ2-5 and V is TRBV12-3 or TRBV12-4; D is possibly TRBD1 (5 bases). CDR3 length equals 11 residues. V dropped 2 bases and J dropped 13 bases, with 11 bases sitting between them. The CDR3 spells CASSLLGRPYF. The CDR3 DNA reads as TGTGCCAGCAGTTTACTGGGGCGGCCGTACTTC.

This clonotype was found a few times. The V gene is TRBV7-2, the J gene TRBJ1-2; the D gene is possibly TRBD1 (6 bases). The CDR3 is made up of 15 amino acids. Germline CDR1 reads SGHTA; CDR2 reads FQGNSA. Trimming pared 1 base from V and 1 base from J, leaving 10 bases between. The CDR3 loop is CASSLGDTRNYGYTF. The DNA for the CDR3 is TGTGCCAGCAGCTTAGGGGACACCCGTAACTATGGCTACACCTTC.

The V and J genes are TRBV9 and TRBJ1-2; D possibly corresponds to TRBD1 (6 bases). The CDR3 is 16 residues long. Germline V gene sequence: CDR1 SGDLS, CDR2 YYNGEE. V shed 3 bases and J shed 0 bases, with 15 bases lying between them. In nucleotides, the CDR3 is TGTGCCAGCAGCGCTGGGGGCCGACCCTCTAACTATGGCTACACCTTC. Its translation is CASSAGGRPSNYGYTF. The variable domain in full, completed from reference TRBV9 and TRBJ1-2, reads DSGVTQTPKHLITATGQRVTLRCSPRSGDLSVYWYQQSLDQGLQFLIQYYNGEERAKGNILERFSAQQFPDLHSELNLSSLELGDSALYFCASSAGGRPSNYGYTFGSGTRLTVV.

The CDR3 nucleotides are TGTGCCAGCAGCTTAGCTTCTGGGGTTCCCTACGAGCAGTACTTC. This translates into CASSLASGVPYEQYF. The gene calls are TRBV7-2 and TRBJ2-7; no clear D. The germline CDR1 and CDR2 sequences are SGHTA and FQGNSA. The germline V and J ends were trimmed by 0 bases and 2 bases, with 11 bases remaining between them. The CDR3 is made up of 15 amino acids.

V usage is TRBV27 and J usage is TRBJ2-3; unclear D gene. The CDR3 totals 14 residues. Trimming stripped 5 bases from V and 2 bases from J, with 11 bases between. Germline V gene data show CDR1 as MNHEY and CDR2 as SMNVEV (reference sequence). DNA of the CDR3: TGTGCCAGCAGTCCAAGGAGTTACACAGATACGCAGTATTTT. Protein sequence: CASSPRSYTDTQYF.

The rearrangement links TRBV18 to TRBJ2-7; 7 bases align to TRBD1. This CDR3 contains 14 residues. V dropped 6 bases and J dropped 1; count of bases not matched to a gene: 6. Germline V CDR1 and CDR2: KGHSH, LQKENI. The CDR3 loop is CASSWDSGSYEQYF. In DNA form, the CDR3 reads TGTGCCAGCTCCTGGGACAGCGGATCCTACGAGCAGTACTTC.

V and J are TRBV20-1 and TRBJ2-1, with 11 bases lining up with TRBD2. Per the germline V gene, CDR1 is DFQATT and CDR2 is SNEGSKA (reference sequence). J lost 8 bases, V lost 6 bases, and 9 bases had no gene match. The CDR3 consists of 14 residues. The CDR3 nucleotides are TGCAGTGCAACCCTAGCGGGGGGTATTGATGAGCAGTTCTTC. It translates to CSATLAGGIDEQFF.

This clonotype has a handful of counts. The chain is built from TRBV24-1 and TRBJ2-5; 7 nucleotides line up with TRBD1. V gave up 4 bases and J gave up 4 bases; unmatched junction bases: 8. The CDR3 covers 15 residues. Germline V gives CDR1 KGHDR, CDR2 SFDVKD. The CDR3 nucleotides are TGTGCCACCAGTGAACATGGACAGGCGCTAGAGACCCAGTACTTC. It is translated as CATSEHGQALETQYF.

This clonotype was seen ten or more times. This sequence joins TRBV29-1 and TRBJ2-3; TRBD1 matches 8 bases. Germline lookup yields CDR1 SQVTM and CDR2 ANQGSEA. The CDR3 is 13 amino acids. V trimming: 7 bases; J trimming: 1 base; junction bases outside the gene matches: 4. The CDR3 bases are TGCAGCGGTTCGACAGGGGGCACAGATACGCAGTATTTT. Translated, it gives CSGSTGGTDTQYF.

This clonotype was seen ten or more times. This sequence joins TRBV12-3 or TRBV12-4 and TRBJ2-3; a possible D gene is TRBD2 (6 bases). The CDR3 runs 13 residues. V lost 6 bases to trimming and J lost 1 base, with 8 bases between them. The CDR3 region has the DNA TGTGCCAGCAGGGCTAGCGGCACAGATACGCAGTATTTT. Protein product: CASRASGTDTQYF.

This clonotype was found once. This chain connects TRBV20-1 to TRBJ2-1; D is uncertain. V was clipped by 3 bases and J by 0 bases, with 9 bases between them. Per the germline V gene, CDR1 is DFQATT and CDR2 is SNEGSKA (reference sequence). CDR3 length equals 14 residues. The CDR3 coding sequence is TGCAGTGCTAGGACTGTGATCTCCTACAATGAGCAGTTCTTC. Its protein is CSARTVISYNEQFF.

This clonotype has only a few counts. V usage is TRBV20-1 and J usage is TRBJ2-4, with D unclear. Germline-derived CDR1 and CDR2 are DFQATT and SNEGSKA (reference sequence). The CDR3 contains 14 residues. CDR3 bases: TGCAGCGCGCGGCGGCCACAAAACAAAAACATTCAGTACTTC. Translated, it gives CSARRPQNKNIQYF.

The chain recombines TRBV7-9 with TRBJ1-1; the D gene is possibly TRBD1 (5 bases). The CDR3 is 14 residues long. Germline lookup yields CDR1 SEHNR and CDR2 FQNEAQ (reference sequence). The V gene lost 5 bases and the J gene lost 0 bases, with 10 bases spanning the gap. The CDR3 DNA reads TGTGCCAGCAGCCGAGGGGAGTTGAACACTGAAGCTTTCTTT. Its protein is CASSRGELNTEAFF. The full variable domain, completed using reference TRBV7-9 and TRBJ1-1, is DTGVSQNPRHKITKRGQNVTFRCDPISEHNRLYWYRQTLGQGPEFLTYFQNEAQLEKSRLLSDRFSAERPKGSFSTLEIQRTEQGDSAMYLCASSRGELNTEAFFGQGTRLTVV.

This clonotype was seen more than once but under ten times. V is TRBV5-6 and J is TRBJ2-3; TRBD2 matches at 12 bases. The V and J ends lost 4 bases and 5 bases, in that order; junction bases with no gene match: 8. CDR3 length equals 16 residues. Per germline, CDR1 SGHDT and CDR2 YYEEEE. CDR3 nucleotides: TGTGCCAGCAGCCTGAGACTAGCGGGGGCGGTAGATACGCAGTATTTT. Protein sequence: CASSLRLAGAVDTQYF.

A remark on this clonotype: At one boundary the junction diverges from the germline segment, which might be a read error. This sequence joins TRBV7-9 and TRBJ1-1; D gene unclear. The CDR3 sequence is 15 residues long. The V gene's germline CDR1 is SEHNR and CDR2 FQNEAQ (reference sequence). The CDR3 DNA reads as TGTGCCAGCAGCTTCTCCAGGTCATGGGAAACTGTAGCTTTCTTT. It translates to CASSFSRSWETVAFF.

This clonotype has just a few counts. CDR3 residues: CASSLVGLIDRDLHEQYF. In DNA, the CDR3 is TGTGCCAGCAGCTTAGTGGGGTTGATCGACAGGGACTTACACGAGCAGTACTTC. V and J are TRBV7-2 and TRBJ2-4, with a tentative D call TRBD1 (7 bases). The J call may be in error: the DNA end matches TRBJ2-7 better. From germline, CDR1 is SGHTA and CDR2 FQGNSA. The CDR3 has 18 residues.

The rearrangement joins TRBV14 to TRBJ2-7; 9 bases match TRBD2. The CDR3 sequence is 16 residues long. The J segment lost 5 bases and the V segment lost 4 bases, leaving 12 bases of the junction unmatched. Germline V lookup: CDR1 SGHDN, CDR2 FVKESK. As DNA, the CDR3 is TGTGCCAGCAGCCTTGCGGGGGGGCCAAAAATCAACGAGCAGTACTTC. It codes for CASSLAGGPKINEQYF. Together with reference TRBV14 and TRBJ2-7, the CDR3 gives the full variable domain: EAGVTQFPSHSVIEKGQTVTLRCDPISGHDNLYWYRRVMGKEIKFLLHFVKESKQDESGMPNNRFLAERTGGTYSTLKVQPAELEDSGVYFCASSLAGGPKINEQYFGPGTRLTVT.

There are a few counts of this clonotype. The chain uses TRBV15 and TRBJ1-1; 8 bases agree with TRBD1. The V gene end was trimmed by 5 bases and the J gene end by 4 bases; junction bases not matched to a gene: 6. The CDR3 loop spans 14 amino acids. Germline CDR1 and CDR2: LNHNV and YYDKDF (reference sequence). Here the CDR3 DNA reads TGTGCCACCAGCTGGGACAGGTACGGCACTGAAGCTTTCTTT. Encoded protein: CATSWDRYGTEAFF. Looking up the rest from reference TRBV15 and TRBJ1-1 gives the full variable domain: DAMVIQNPRYQVTQFGKPVTLSCSQTLNHNVMYWYQQKSSQAPKLLFHYYDKDFNNEADTPDNFQSRRPNTSFCFLDIRSPGLGDTAMYLCATSWDRYGTEAFFGQGTRLTVV.

This clonotype showed up just a few times. CDR3 amino acids: CASSSSAYYGYTF. The CDR3 DNA sequence: TGTGCCAGCAGTTCCTCAGCGTACTATGGCTACACCTTC. The genes are TRBV27 and TRBJ1-2; D remains ambiguous. The CDR3 runs to 13 residues. V lost 4 bases and J 3 bases, leaving 9 bases between the germline ends. Germline CDR1 MNHEY, CDR2 SMNVEV (reference sequence).

The V gene is TRBV20-1, the J gene TRBJ2-1; D remains unclear. In germline, CDR1 is DFQATT, CDR2 SNEGSKA (reference sequence). The CDR3 sequence is 10 residues long. Trimming cost V 5 bases and J 7 bases, with 6 bases left between them. In nucleotides, the CDR3 is TGCAGTGCTCGAATGAATGAGCAGTTCTTC. This sequence encodes CSARMNEQFF.